One and the same sample provided the 24 T cell receptor beta chains below, sequenced in a study of blood T cell repertoires in COVID-19. Only in-frame clones appear in the TCRdb table, and some are missing; sequencing was by immunoSEQ multiplex PCR. In the table there are 220,000 or so clones, under 90% of which are singletons. Sample: peripheral blood. The source is a man aged 55 to 70 who had recovered from COVID-19.

The chain couples TRBV9 to TRBJ1-5, with TRBD1 as a possible D gene (6 bases). Germline V gene lookup returns CDR1 SGDLS and CDR2 YYNGEE. The CDR3 has 16 residues. Trimming took off 9 bases at V and 2 bases at J, with 21 bases between the two ends. For the CDR3, the DNA is TGTGCCAAGGCGAACAGGGTTTGGGTCGGCAATCAGCCCCAGCATTTT. It translates to CAKANRVWVGNQPQHF. Using reference TRBV9 and TRBJ1-5 for the parts outside the CDR3, the full variable domain is DSGVTQTPKHLITATGQRVTLRCSPRSGDLSVYWYQQSLDQGLQFLIQYYNGEERAKGNILERFSAQQFPDLHSELNLSSLELGDSALYFCAKANRVWVGNQPQHFGDGTRLSIL.

The rearrangement joins TRBV3-1 (or the pseudogene TRBV3-2) to TRBJ2-3; 9 bases are a match to TRBD2. CDR1 and CDR2 (germline): LGHDT, YNNKEL (reference sequence). The J segment lost 5 bases and the V segment lost 6 bases, leaving 9 bases of the junction unmatched. CDR3 length: 15 amino acids. The CDR3 sequence: CASRAGLAAVDTQYF. The CDR3 bases are TGTGCCAGCAGGGCGGGACTAGCTGCGGTAGATACGCAGTATTTT.

This chain joins TRBV5-1 and TRBJ2-4, with TRBD2 identical over 10 bases. The V gene end was trimmed by 2 bases and the J gene end by 7 bases; junction bases not matched to a gene: 6. CDR1 is SGHRS, CDR2 YFSETQ, per germline. This CDR3 spans 15 amino acids. The CDR3 nucleotides read TGCGCCAGCAGCTTTACCAGCGGGGGGGTTAACATTCAGTACTTC. Translation gives CASSFTSGGVNIQYF.

This clone was found once. The V and J genes are TRBV4-2 and TRBJ1-2; D gene unclear. The CDR3 consists of 18 residues. The V gene's germline CDR1 is LGHNA and CDR2 YNFKEQ. The V gene lost 0 bases and the J gene lost 0 bases, with 17 bases spanning the gap. In DNA, the CDR3 is TGTGCCAGCAGCCAAGATACCGGGTCAGCAAATTCTAACTATGGCTACACCTTC. This sequence encodes CASSQDTGSANSNYGYTF.

V gene TRBV27 combines with J gene TRBJ2-7, with 9 bases identical to TRBD2. Germline-derived CDR1 and CDR2 are MNHEY and SMNVEV (reference sequence). With V trimmed by 1 base and J by 4 bases, 5 bases remained unmatched. This CDR3 is 15 amino acids long. The CDR3: CASSLYAGGPYEQYF. The DNA for the CDR3 is TGTGCCAGCAGTTTATACGCGGGAGGGCCGTACGAGCAGTACTTC.

The rearrangement uses TRBV5-6 and TRBJ1-5, with 7 bases matching TRBD1. CDR1 is SGHDT and CDR2 is YYEEEE in the germline V gene. The CDR3 runs 15 residues. Trimming at V came to 5 bases and at J to 3 bases, leaving 8 bases not matched to a gene. Here the CDR3 reads CASRKTGALNQPQHF. The CDR3 DNA sequence: TGTGCCAGCAGGAAAACAGGGGCTCTCAATCAGCCCCAGCATTTT.

The chain is built from TRBV19 and TRBJ2-1, with TRBD1 matching over 7 bases. Germline-derived CDR1 and CDR2 are LNHDA and SQIVND (reference sequence). Losses at the gene ends were 2 bases for V and 4 bases for J; bases not matched to a gene: 5. The CDR3 has 15 residues. CDR3 coding DNA: TGTGCCAGTAGTATAACCGGGACAGAGTACAATGAGCAGTTCTTC. It is translated as CASSITGTEYNEQFF.

The chain is built from TRBV19 and TRBJ1-1; D unresolved. Germline V CDR1 and CDR2: LNHDA, SQIVND (reference sequence). The CDR3 is 14 amino acids. Trimming took off 5 bases at V and 2 bases at J, with 12 bases between the two ends. The CDR3 protein is CASSLGRSNTEAFF. Written as DNA, the CDR3 is TGTGCCAGTAGTCTCGGGAGGTCCAACACTGAAGCTTTCTTT.

V and J are TRBV6-5 and TRBJ2-1, with TRBD1 matching over 9 bases. CDR1 and CDR2 from the germline V gene are MNHEY and SVGAGI. After removal of 6 bases from V and 2 bases from J, the junction contained 5 bases not matched to a gene. CDR3 length: 15 residues. This CDR3 reads CASSYRGRPYNEQFF. The CDR3 nucleotides read TGTGCCAGCAGCTACAGGGGGCGCCCCTACAATGAGCAGTTCTTC.

The genes are TRBV7-9 and TRBJ1-5; the D gene is possibly TRBD1 (6 bases). V lost 1 base and J lost 7, with 11 bases in between. This CDR3 has 14 residues. CDR1 and CDR2 from the germline V gene are SEHNR and FQNEAQ (reference sequence). The CDR3, as DNA: TGTGCCAGCAGCTTAGGACAGGTCGGGCAGCCCCAGCATTTT. Translated, it gives CASSLGQVGQPQHF.

The V gene is TRBV7-9, the J gene TRBJ2-1; the match to TRBD2 covers 10 bases. After removal of 5 bases from V and 7 bases from J, the junction contained 17 bases not matched to a gene. The CDR3 contains 18 residues. The germline V gene has CDR1 SEHNR and CDR2 FQNEAQ (reference sequence). This CDR3 reads CASSPLLAGPLLGNEQFF. The CDR3 DNA reads as TGTGCCAGCAGCCCCCTACTAGCGGGGCCCCTGCTGGGGAATGAGCAGTTCTTC.

This clone was counted only a few times. The rearrangement uses TRBV5-1 and TRBJ2-3; tentatively, D is TRBD2 (6 bases). V lost 2 bases and J lost 0, with 13 bases in between. There are 16 residues in the CDR3. Germline V gives CDR1 SGHRS, CDR2 YFSETQ. The CDR3 sequence is CASSLSGTSSTDTQYF. The CDR3 bases are TGCGCCAGCAGCTTATCCGGGACTTCTAGCACAGATACGCAGTATTTT.

The table lists this clone with a count of one. J is TRBJ1-5 and V is TRBV18, with a tentative D call TRBD1 (5 bases). Deletions cut 1 base from V and 4 bases from J, with 8 bases between. The CDR3 covers 14 residues. Per the germline V gene, CDR1 is KGHSH and CDR2 is LQKENI. The CDR3: CASSPQGWNQPQHF. For the CDR3, the DNA is TGTGCCAGCTCACCACAGGGGTGGAATCAGCCCCAGCATTTT.

This chain links TRBV12-3 or TRBV12-4 with TRBJ2-1, with D perhaps matching TRBD2 (6 bases). The CDR3 length is 11 residues. The V gene lost 2 bases and the J gene lost 10 bases, with 6 bases spanning the gap. The CDR3 protein is CASSLRGEQFF. CDR3 sequence (DNA): TGTGCCAGCAGTTTACGGGGGGAGCAGTTCTTC.

This clone was recorded once. This chain connects TRBV19 to TRBJ2-4; 9 positions agree with TRBD2. Germline lookup yields CDR1 LNHDA and CDR2 SQIVND (reference sequence). The ends lost 5 bases at V and 7 bases at J; junction bases unmatched: 6. The CDR3 runs 14 residues. CDR3 DNA sequence: TGTGCCAGTAGTGGGGGGACTAGCTGGAACATTCAGTACTTC. Translated, it gives CASSGGTSWNIQYF.

This sequence joins TRBV6-2 or TRBV6-3 and TRBJ2-3, with 9 bases identical to TRBD1. The CDR3 is 15 amino acids. J was trimmed by 4 bases and V by 6 bases; bases with no gene match: 8. The germline V gene encodes CDR1 MNHEY and CDR2 SVGEGT. The CDR3 spells CASSPGTGTPDTQYF. DNA of the CDR3: TGTGCCAGCAGCCCCGGGACAGGGACCCCAGATACGCAGTATTTT.

This clone was recorded at least ten times. The rearrangement uses TRBV7-9 and TRBJ1-1, with TRBD1 matching over 7 bases. V was clipped by 3 bases and J by 12 bases; unmatched bases: 13. Germline values: CDR1 SEHNR, CDR2 FQNEAQ (reference sequence). The CDR3 contains 14 residues. This CDR3 reads CASSFYGGQVLTFF. Written as DNA, the CDR3 is TGTGCCAGCAGCTTCTACGGAGGACAGGTTTTGACTTTCTTT.

This clone has more than one count but fewer than ten. The rearrangement joins TRBV15 to TRBJ2-5; D gene ambiguous. Trimming left V 5 bases short and J 6 bases short, with 13 bases between. Germline V gene sequence: CDR1 LNHNV, CDR2 YYDKDF (reference sequence). CDR3 length: 13 amino acids. CDR3 sequence: CATSVRLEQTQYF. In nucleotides, the CDR3 is TGTGCCACCAGCGTCCGTTTGGAGCAGACCCAGTACTTC.

The rearrangement joins TRBV23-1 to TRBJ2-1; possibly TRBD2 for D (6 bases). Being an ORF, TRBV23-1 has a function that is uncertain. The CDR3 sequence is 16 residues long. Trimming stripped 1 base from V and 1 base from J, with 11 bases between. CDR3: CASSQWGVASYNEQFF. CDR3 coding DNA: TGCGCCAGCAGTCAATGGGGGGTCGCGTCCTACAATGAGCAGTTCTTC.

The chain uses TRBV5-4 and TRBJ1-2; weak D call: TRBD1 (6 bases). In germline, CDR1 is SGHNT, CDR2 YYREEE (reference sequence). Trimming cost V 6 bases and J 7 bases, with 16 bases left between them. The CDR3 has 13 residues. Here the CDR3 DNA reads TGTGCCAGCACCGTCGATCAGGGGAGTGGCTACACCTTC. Translating gives CASTVDQGSGYTF.

The chain is built from TRBV5-1 and TRBJ1-4, with 8 bases matching TRBD1. The CDR3 consists of 15 residues. V was clipped by 5 bases and J by 8 bases; unmatched bases: 11. Germline CDR1 reads SGHRS; CDR2 reads YFSETQ. CDR3 DNA sequence: TGCGCCAGCAGTTACTCGACAGGGGCGTGGGAAAAACTGTTTTTT. This codes for CASSYSTGAWEKLFF. Looking up the rest from reference TRBV5-1 and TRBJ1-4 gives the full variable domain: KAGVTQTPRYLIKTRGQQVTLSCSPISGHRSVSWYQQTPGQGLQFLFEYFSETQRNKGNFPGRFSGRQFSNSRSEMNVSTLELGDSALYLCASSYSTGAWEKLFFGSGTQLSVL.

The chain is built from TRBV18 and TRBJ2-7; 7 positions match TRBD2. Germline V gives CDR1 KGHSH, CDR2 LQKENI. V trimming: 2 bases; J trimming: 0 bases; junction bases outside the gene matches: 4. CDR3 length: 15 residues. CDR3 amino acids: CASSPTGGTSYEQYF. DNA of the CDR3: TGTGCCAGCTCACCAACCGGGGGGACCTCCTACGAGCAGTACTTC. The full variable domain, completed using reference TRBV18 and TRBJ2-7, is NAGVMQNPRHLVRRRGQEARLRCSPMKGHSHVYWYRQLPEEGLKFMVYLQKENIIDESGMPKERFSAEFPKEGPSILRIQQVVRGDSAAYFCASSPTGGTSYEQYFGPGTRLTVT.

Notes on this clone: The identical CDR3 is also encoded by other nucleotide sequences in the sample. The rearrangement links TRBV15 to TRBJ2-1; a possible D gene is TRBD1 (6 bases). The CDR3 totals 18 residues. Trimming took 0 bases from V and 0 from J, leaving 15 bases between them. Germline CDR1 is LNHNV and CDR2 is YYDKDF (reference sequence). The CDR3 sequence is CATSRDGQGPSSYNEQFF. CDR3 bases: TGTGCCACCAGCAGAGACGGGCAGGGGCCCTCCTCCTACAATGAGCAGTTCTTC. Full variable domain (remainder filled in from reference TRBV15 and TRBJ2-1): DAMVIQNPRYQVTQFGKPVTLSCSQTLNHNVMYWYQQKSSQAPKLLFHYYDKDFNNEADTPDNFQSRRPNTSFCFLDIRSPGLGDTAMYLCATSRDGQGPSSYNEQFFGPGTRLTVL.

The chain couples TRBV7-2 to TRBJ2-7; maybe TRBD2 (6 bases). Trimming removed 1 base at V and 2 bases at J, with 18 bases between. In germline, CDR1 is SGHTA, CDR2 FQGNSA. The length of the CDR3 is 17 residues. This CDR3 reads CASSLVGGSGATYEQYF. DNA for the CDR3: TGTGCCAGCAGCTTAGTTGGAGGTAGCGGAGCAACCTACGAGCAGTACTTC.